One and the same sample provided the 29 T cell receptor beta chains below, sequenced in a study of shared clonotypes between healthy human individuals. Profiling relied on immunoSEQ multiplex PCR, and the TCRdb table lists in-frame clones only, not all of them. The data contain around 1,000,000 clones, 70% to 80% of them singletons. The source material was memory CD4+ T cells from PBMCs. Subset described: CD45RA-negative fraction. These receptors originate from a man aged 18 to 30 in good health. Some clones in this sample may be carry-over from other donors' samples.

For this clone: Other DNA sequences within the sample encode an identical CDR3. V usage is TRBV19 and J usage is TRBJ1-2, with TRBD1 matching 10 bases. Germline V gene lookup returns CDR1 LNHDA and CDR2 SQIVND (reference sequence). The CDR3 totals 15 residues. V trimming: 5 bases; J trimming: 4 bases; junction bases outside the gene matches: 7. The CDR3 sequence is CASSVGQGGGYGYTF. The CDR3 DNA reads as TGTGCCAGTAGTGTCGGACAGGGGGGTGGCTATGGCTACACCTTC.

The V and J genes are TRBV2 and TRBJ2-7; D is unresolved. This CDR3 contains 13 residues. Deletions cut 4 bases from V and 5 bases from J, with 12 bases between. CDR1 and CDR2 (germline): SNHLY, FYNNEI. This chain's CDR3 is CASSVQVSHEQYF. CDR3 in DNA: TGTGCCAGCAGTGTGCAGGTGAGCCACGAGCAGTACTTC.

The CDR3: CARSTAGSPRSYNEQFF. DNA for the CDR3: TGTGCCAGAAGCACGGCAGGGAGCCCCCGCTCCTACAATGAGCAGTTCTTC. The chain joins TRBV5-3 to TRBJ2-1; D is possibly TRBD1 or TRBD2 (5 bases each). TRBV5-3 is designated an ORF whose function remains uncertain. This CDR3 comprises 17 residues. Trimming shortened V by 4 bases and J by 0 bases, and 17 bases separated the two germline ends.

This chain uses TRBV27 with TRBJ1-3; TRBD1 aligns across 9 bases. The CDR3 runs 19 residues. V lost 8 bases and J lost 2; bases outside the gene matches: 19. Germline assignment: CDR1 MNHEY and CDR2 SMNVEV (reference sequence). CDR3 sequence (DNA): TGTGCCAGCCCCCATATGACGACAGGGGGATCCCTTGCTGGAAACACCATATATTTT. It specifies CASPHMTTGGSLAGNTIYF.

The chain joins TRBV6-1 to TRBJ1-5; D gene unclear. Germline CDR1 reads MNHNS; CDR2 reads SASEGT. The CDR3 is made up of 15 amino acids. V shed 3 bases and J shed 0 bases, with 9 bases lying between them. The CDR3 coding sequence is TGTGCCAGCAGTGACGGAAGTAATAGCAATCAGCCCCAGCATTTT. Translation gives CASSDGSNSNQPQHF.

The chain is built from TRBV6-1 and TRBJ1-5; the D is unclear. The V and J ends lost 7 bases and 0 bases respectively, with 13 bases between them. The germline V gene has CDR1 MNHNS and CDR2 SASEGT. This CDR3 has 15 amino acids. The CDR3 spells CASMRHDNSNQPQHF. The CDR3 DNA follows: TGTGCCAGCATGAGACACGATAATAGCAATCAGCCCCAGCATTTT.

CDR3 residues: CASSLRVRGYGYTF. In DNA, the CDR3 is TGTGCCAGCAGTTTGCGGGTCCGGGGCTATGGCTACACCTTC. The J gene is TRBJ1-2, the V gene TRBV27; the D is unclear. The germline V gene encodes CDR1 MNHEY and CDR2 SMNVEV (reference sequence). V was clipped by 3 bases and J by 4 bases, with 12 bases between them. The CDR3 is 14 residues long.

The rearrangement joins TRBV28 to TRBJ1-5; 7 bases line up with TRBD1. The V and J ends lost 7 bases and 1 base, in that order; junction bases with no gene match: 4. This CDR3 has 14 residues. Germline V CDR1 and CDR2: MDHEN, SYDVKM. This chain's CDR3 is CASIQTGSNQPQHF. CDR3 nucleotide sequence: TGTGCCAGCATTCAGACAGGGAGCAATCAGCCCCAGCATTTT.

The chain employs TRBV23-1 and TRBJ1-4; tentative D call: TRBD1 (5 bases). Being an ORF, TRBV23-1 has a function that is uncertain. V lost 6 bases to trimming and J lost 0 bases, with 17 bases between them. This CDR3 comprises 17 residues. The CDR3 here is CASRPGPPGPTNEKLFF. CDR3 DNA sequence: TGCGCCAGCAGACCAGGCCCTCCGGGACCAACTAATGAAAAACTGTTTTTT.

The J gene is TRBJ2-5, the V gene TRBV7-6; 8 bases match TRBD1. Trimming removed 7 bases from V and 5 bases from J; junction bases left unmatched: 12. Looked up from germline, CDR1 is SGHVS and CDR2 is FNYEAQ. The CDR3 is made up of 15 amino acids. CDR3 in amino acids: CASTSGQGRGETQYF. The CDR3 DNA reads as TGTGCCAGCACTTCCGGACAGGGCCGAGGGGAGACCCAGTACTTC. Variable domain in full (rest from reference TRBV7-6 and TRBJ2-5): GAGVSQSPRYKVTKRGQDVALRCDPISGHVSLYWYRQALGQGPEFLTYFNYEAQQDKSGLPNDRFSAERPEGSISTLTIQRTEQRDSAMYRCASTSGQGRGETQYFGPGTRLLVL.

J is TRBJ2-1 and V is TRBV7-3, with D unclear. V lost 1 base and J lost 7, with 8 bases in between. The CDR3 sequence is 13 residues long. Looked up from germline, CDR1 is SGHTA and CDR2 is FQGTGA. CDR3 sequence (DNA): TGTGCCAGCAGCTTAAACCCCAGGAATGAGCAGTTCTTC. This encodes CASSLNPRNEQFF.

The V gene is TRBV6-5, the J gene TRBJ2-7; D may match TRBD1 or TRBD2 (5 bases each). CDR1 is MNHEY and CDR2 is SVGAGI in the germline V gene. Deletions cut 7 bases from V and 5 bases from J, with 12 bases between. The CDR3 has 12 residues. The CDR3, as DNA: TGTGCCAGCACTCGGGACGGGGACGAGCAGTACTTC. This sequence encodes CASTRDGDEQYF.

The rearrangement joins TRBV29-1 to TRBJ2-3; the match to TRBD2 covers 8 bases. Trimming cost V 2 bases and J 1 base; bases outside gene matches: 2. The CDR3 consists of 14 residues. Per the germline V gene, CDR1 is SQVTM and CDR2 is ANQGSEA. CDR3 sequence: CSVELTSGTDTQYF. The CDR3 DNA sequence: TGCAGCGTTGAACTGACTAGCGGCACAGATACGCAGTATTTT.

This clone was observed a single time. V gene TRBV10-1 combines with J gene TRBJ2-3; D may be TRBD2 (6 bases). The germline V and J ends were trimmed by 2 bases and 4 bases, with 34 bases remaining between them. CDR3 size: 22 residues. Germline assignment: CDR1 WNHNN and CDR2 SYGVQD (reference sequence). CDR3 coding DNA: TGCGCCAGCAGTGAGCGGCCCCAATCTAGAGAGGAAGGCGGGATGATGGCAGATACGCAGTATTTT. Protein: CASSERPQSREEGGMMADTQYF.

Comments on this clone: Other DNA sequences from this sample encode an identical CDR3 as well. The V and J genes are TRBV11-3 and TRBJ2-1; 10 positions agree with TRBD2. This CDR3 has 16 amino acids. Trimming at V came to 6 bases and at J to 4 bases, leaving 9 bases not matched to a gene. Germline assignment: CDR1 SGHNT and CDR2 YENEEA. CDR3 loop: CASSLGVAGGYNEQFF. The CDR3 nucleotides read TGTGCCAGCAGTCTAGGGGTAGCGGGGGGATACAATGAGCAGTTCTTC.

This chain connects TRBV30 to TRBJ2-3; 8 positions match TRBD2. Germline V gene lookup returns CDR1 GTSNPN and CDR2 SVGIG (reference sequence). V was clipped by 0 bases and J by 0 bases; unmatched bases: 2. The CDR3 totals 15 residues. CDR3 sequence reads: CAWSVRGGSTDTQYF. The CDR3 DNA follows: TGTGCCTGGAGTGTACGGGGGGGTAGCACAGATACGCAGTATTTT.

The V gene is TRBV28, the J gene TRBJ2-7; TRBD2 matches 14 bases. Germline CDR1 MDHEN, CDR2 SYDVKM. The CDR3 spans 19 residues. V lost 4 bases to trimming and J lost 0 bases; unmatched junction nucleotides: 11. In DNA form, the CDR3 reads TGTGCCAGCAGTTCTATACCGACTAGCGGGAGGGCTCTCTCCTACGAGCAGTACTTC. This encodes CASSSIPTSGRALSYEQYF.

V is TRBV7-3 and J is TRBJ2-1; possibly TRBD1 or TRBD2 for D (5 bases each). V shed 2 bases and J shed 8 bases, with 16 bases lying between them. The CDR3 loop spans 15 amino acids. CDR1 and CDR2 (germline): SGHTA, FQGTGA. CDR3 loop: CASSLYSTSGHEQFF. CDR3 nucleotide sequence: TGTGCCAGCAGCTTATACAGCACTTCGGGGCATGAGCAGTTCTTC.

The chain carries TRBV19 and TRBJ2-3; the D gene could be TRBD1 or TRBD2 (5 bases each). V lost 4 bases and J lost 0, with 14 bases in between. Germline CDR1 reads LNHDA; CDR2 reads SQIVND (reference sequence). CDR3 length equals 16 residues. The CDR3 region has the DNA TGTGCCAGTAGTAACGGGGACCGGTCGAGCACAGATACGCAGTATTTT. It is translated as CASSNGDRSSTDTQYF. Full variable domain (remainder filled in from reference TRBV19 and TRBJ2-3): DGGITQSPKYLFRKEGQNVTLSCEQNLNHDAMYWYRQDPGQGLRLIYYSQIVNDFQKGDIAEGYSVSREKKESFPLTVTSAQKNPTAFYLCASSNGDRSSTDTQYFGPGTRLTVL.

The rearrangement joins TRBV7-9 to TRBJ1-3, with D possibly TRBD1 on 6 matching bases. Trimming took off 5 bases at V and 0 bases at J, with 11 bases between the two ends. This CDR3 has 15 residues. The V gene's germline CDR1 is SEHNR and CDR2 FQNEAQ (reference sequence). CDR3 DNA: TGTGCCAGCAGCCTTTGGACAGTCTCTGGAAACACCATATATTTT. Translation: CASSLWTVSGNTIYF.

V is TRBV5-1 and J is TRBJ1-1, with 7 bases lining up with TRBD1. The CDR3 is 15 residues long. Germline loops: CDR1 SGHRS, CDR2 YFSETQ. V was clipped by 2 bases and J by 5 bases; unmatched bases: 9. The chain's CDR3 is CASSFQSATGTEAFF. CDR3 nucleotides: TGCGCCAGCAGCTTCCAGTCTGCGACAGGGACTGAAGCTTTCTTT.

The table lists this clone with many counts. CDR3 region: CASTLNTGELFF. CDR3 nucleotides: TGTGCCAGCACTCTGAACACCGGGGAGCTGTTTTTT. The chain carries TRBV9 and TRBJ2-2; D is ambiguous. The CDR3 consists of 12 residues. Germline assignment: CDR1 SGDLS and CDR2 YYNGEE. Trimming shortened V by 6 bases and J by 1 base, and 4 bases separated the two germline ends.

The rearrangement links TRBV9 to TRBJ2-2; TRBD1 might be the D (5 bases). Trimming took off 0 bases at V and 8 bases at J, with 17 bases between the two ends. The CDR3 extends over 16 amino acids. In germline, CDR1 is SGDLS, CDR2 YYNGEE. Here the CDR3 reads CASSVGPARQPGELFF. The CDR3 coding sequence is TGTGCCAGCAGCGTAGGCCCAGCCCGACAGCCTGGGGAGCTGTTTTTT.

The chain is built from TRBV7-6 and TRBJ2-1; D gene unclear. Germline CDR1 SGHVS, CDR2 FNYEAQ. This CDR3 contains 15 residues. The germline V and J ends were trimmed by 2 bases and 8 bases, with 16 bases remaining between them. As DNA, the CDR3 is TGTGCCAGCAGCTTAAGTGAAGGGCAGCTCGATGAGCAGTTCTTC. As protein: CASSLSEGQLDEQFF.

With respect to this clone: A read error is likely here: a far larger clone is one base away. The gene calls are TRBV7-2 and TRBJ2-1, with TRBD1 identical over 7 bases. CDR1 and CDR2 from the germline V gene are SGHTA and FQGNSA. Trimming removed 3 bases from V and 0 bases from J; junction bases left unmatched: 2. There are 15 residues in the CDR3. The CDR3 sequence is CASSFNRGSYNEQFF. For the CDR3, the DNA is TGTGCCAGCAGCTTTAACAGGGGCTCCTACAATGAGCAGTTCTTC.

The rearrangement links TRBV28 to TRBJ2-2, with D possibly TRBD1 on 6 matching bases. Per the germline V gene, CDR1 is MDHEN and CDR2 is SYDVKM. V lost 6 bases and J 0 bases, leaving 11 bases between the germline ends. The CDR3 is made up of 15 amino acids. The CDR3 sequence: CASRPDRTNTGELFF. Written as DNA, the CDR3 is TGTGCCAGCAGGCCGGACAGAACGAACACCGGGGAGCTGTTTTTT. Filled out from reference TRBV28 and TRBJ2-2, the complete variable domain reads DVKVTQSSRYLVKRTGEKVFLECVQDMDHENMFWYRQDPGLGLRLIYFSYDVKMKEKGDIPEGYSVSREKKERFSLILESASTNQTSMYLCASRPDRTNTGELFFGEGSRLTVL.

The genes are TRBV7-8 and TRBJ1-5, with D perhaps matching TRBD1 (5 bases). Germline V gives CDR1 SGHVS, CDR2 FQNEAQ. Trimming removed 1 base from V and 4 bases from J, with 8 bases in between. This CDR3 is built from 14 residues. CDR3 DNA sequence: TGTGCCAGCAGCTTAGTCTCAGGGAATCAGCCCCAGCATTTT. Amino acids: CASSLVSGNQPQHF.

V is TRBV5-4 and J is TRBJ2-3; unclear D gene. V was pared by 0 bases and J by 6 bases, with 2 bases between. There are 11 residues in the CDR3. The germline gives CDR1 SGHNT, CDR2 YYREEE (reference sequence). For the CDR3, the DNA is TGTGCCAGCAGCTTGGAGGATACGCAGTATTTT. This translates into CASSLEDTQYF.

The chain links TRBV7-2 to TRBJ2-7; D remains ambiguous. The CDR3 spans 13 residues. Germline V gene lookup returns CDR1 SGHTA and CDR2 FQGNSA. Trimming removed 5 bases at V and 2 bases at J, with 10 bases between. The CDR3 protein is CASSRPSAYEQYF. CDR3 coding DNA: TGTGCCAGCAGCCGACCTTCTGCCTACGAGCAGTACTTC.